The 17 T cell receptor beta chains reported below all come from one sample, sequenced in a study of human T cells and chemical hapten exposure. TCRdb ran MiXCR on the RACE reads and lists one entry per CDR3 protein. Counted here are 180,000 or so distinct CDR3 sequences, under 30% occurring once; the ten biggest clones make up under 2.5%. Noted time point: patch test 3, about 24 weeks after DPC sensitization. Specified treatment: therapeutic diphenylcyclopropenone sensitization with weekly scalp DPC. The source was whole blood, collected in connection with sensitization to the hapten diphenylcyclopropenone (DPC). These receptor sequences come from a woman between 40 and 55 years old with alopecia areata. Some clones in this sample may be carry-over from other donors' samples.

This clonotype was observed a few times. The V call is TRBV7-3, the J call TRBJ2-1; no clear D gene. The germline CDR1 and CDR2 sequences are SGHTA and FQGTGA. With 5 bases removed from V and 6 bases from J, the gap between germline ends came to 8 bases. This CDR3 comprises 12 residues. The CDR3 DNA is TGTGCCAGCAGCCTCATAGGCAATGAGCAGTTCTTC. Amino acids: CASSLIGNEQFF. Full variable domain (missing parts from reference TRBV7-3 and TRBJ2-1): GAGVSQTPSNKVTEKGKYVELRCDPISGHTALYWYRQSLGQGPEFLIYFQGTGAADDSGLPNDRFFAVRPEGSVSTLKIQRTERGDSAVYLCASSLIGNEQFFGPGTRLTVL.

The DNA of the CDR3 is TGTGCCACCATCGGAGCGAACACCGGGGAGCTGTTTTTT. The encoded protein is CATIGANTGELFF. The V gene is TRBV28, the J gene TRBJ2-2; D remains unclear. The germline gives CDR1 MDHEN, CDR2 SYDVKM. This CDR3 has 13 residues. Between the trimmed V and J ends, which lost 10 bases and 0 bases, there was a span of 9 bases. Combining the CDR3 with reference TRBV28 and TRBJ2-2 gives the whole variable domain DVKVTQSSRYLVKRTGEKVFLECVQDMDHENMFWYRQDPGLGLRLIYFSYDVKMKEKGDIPEGYSVSREKKERFSLILESASTNQTSMYLCATIGANTGELFFGEGSRLTVL.

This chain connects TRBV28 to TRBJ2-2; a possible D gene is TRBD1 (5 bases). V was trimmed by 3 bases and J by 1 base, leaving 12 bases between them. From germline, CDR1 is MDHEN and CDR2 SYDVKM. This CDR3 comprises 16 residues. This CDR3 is CASSFPRAWNTGELFF. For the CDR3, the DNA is TGTGCCAGCAGTTTCCCCAGGGCTTGGAACACCGGGGAGCTGTTTTTT.

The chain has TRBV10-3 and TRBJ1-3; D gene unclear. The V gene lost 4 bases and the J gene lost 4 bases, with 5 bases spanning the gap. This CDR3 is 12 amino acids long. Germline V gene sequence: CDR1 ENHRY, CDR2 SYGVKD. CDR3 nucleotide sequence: TGTGCCATCAGTGGGCAAGGAAACACCATATATTTT. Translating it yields CAISGQGNTIYF.

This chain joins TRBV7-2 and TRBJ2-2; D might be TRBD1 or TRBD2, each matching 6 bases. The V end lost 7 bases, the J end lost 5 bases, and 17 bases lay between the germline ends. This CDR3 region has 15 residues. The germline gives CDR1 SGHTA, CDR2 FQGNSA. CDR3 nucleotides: TGTGCCAGCACCCCAGGAGGGGGTGGGACCGGGGAGCTGTTTTTT. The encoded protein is CASTPGGGGTGELFF.

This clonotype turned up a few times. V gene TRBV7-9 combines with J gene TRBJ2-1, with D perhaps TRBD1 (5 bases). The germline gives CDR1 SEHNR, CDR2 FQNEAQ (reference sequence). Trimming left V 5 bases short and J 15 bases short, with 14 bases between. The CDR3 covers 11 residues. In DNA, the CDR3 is TGTGCCAGCAGCACCATGACAGTTCCGTTCTTC. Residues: CASSTMTVPFF.

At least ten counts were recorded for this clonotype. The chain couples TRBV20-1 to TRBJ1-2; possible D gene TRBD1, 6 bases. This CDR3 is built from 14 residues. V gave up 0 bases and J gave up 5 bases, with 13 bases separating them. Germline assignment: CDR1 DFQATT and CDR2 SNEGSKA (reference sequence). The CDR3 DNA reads TGCAGTGCTAGAGAGGGGGCGGAGATTTATGGCTACACCTTC. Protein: CSAREGAEIYGYTF.

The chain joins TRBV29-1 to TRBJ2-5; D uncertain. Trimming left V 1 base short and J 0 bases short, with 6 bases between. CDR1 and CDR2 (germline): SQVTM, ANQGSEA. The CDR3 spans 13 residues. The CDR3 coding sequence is TGCAGCGTTGAAGCAGGTTACCAAGAGACCCAGTACTTC. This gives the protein CSVEAGYQETQYF.

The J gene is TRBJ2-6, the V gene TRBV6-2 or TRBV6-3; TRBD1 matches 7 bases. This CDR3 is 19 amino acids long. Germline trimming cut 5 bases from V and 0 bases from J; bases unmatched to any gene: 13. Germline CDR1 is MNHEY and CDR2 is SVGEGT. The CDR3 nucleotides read TGTGCCAGCAGTAGAACTCCGGGACAGAGTAACTCTGGGGCCAACGTCCTGACTTTC. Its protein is CASSRTPGQSNSGANVLTF.

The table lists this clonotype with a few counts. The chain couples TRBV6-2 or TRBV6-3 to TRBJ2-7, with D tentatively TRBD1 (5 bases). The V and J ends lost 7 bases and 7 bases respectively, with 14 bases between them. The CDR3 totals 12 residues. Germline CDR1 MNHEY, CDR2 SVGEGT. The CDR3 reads CASKGDPAEQYF. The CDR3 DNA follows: TGTGCCAGCAAAGGGGATCCGGCGGAGCAGTACTTC.

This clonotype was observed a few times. CDR3 in amino acids: CASSLASGNTGELFF. The CDR3, as DNA: TGTGCCAGCAGCTTAGCTAGCGGGAACACCGGGGAGCTGTTTTTT. The rearrangement joins TRBV7-2 to TRBJ2-2; tentative D call: TRBD2 (6 bases). The CDR3 covers 15 residues. Deletions cut 0 bases from V and 1 base from J, with 6 bases between. The germline CDR1 and CDR2 sequences are SGHTA and FQGNSA.

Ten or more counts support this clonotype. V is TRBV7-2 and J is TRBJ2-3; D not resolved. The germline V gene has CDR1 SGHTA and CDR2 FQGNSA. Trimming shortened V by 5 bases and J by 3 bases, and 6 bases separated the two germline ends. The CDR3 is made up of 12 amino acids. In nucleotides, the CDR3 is TGTGCCAGCAGCCCCACGACAGATACGCAGTATTTT. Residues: CASSPTTDTQYF.

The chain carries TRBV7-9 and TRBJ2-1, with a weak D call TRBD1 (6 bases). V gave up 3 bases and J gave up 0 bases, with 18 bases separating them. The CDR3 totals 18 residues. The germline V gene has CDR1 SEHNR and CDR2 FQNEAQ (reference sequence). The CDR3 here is CASSFIRVQGSSYNEQFF. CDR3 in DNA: TGTGCCAGCAGCTTTATCCGCGTACAGGGTAGCTCCTACAATGAGCAGTTCTTC. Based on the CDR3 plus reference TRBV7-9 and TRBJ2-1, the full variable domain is DTGVSQNPRHKITKRGQNVTFRCDPISEHNRLYWYRQTLGQGPEFLTYFQNEAQLEKSRLLSDRFSAERPKGSFSTLEIQRTEQGDSAMYLCASSFIRVQGSSYNEQFFGPGTRLTVL.

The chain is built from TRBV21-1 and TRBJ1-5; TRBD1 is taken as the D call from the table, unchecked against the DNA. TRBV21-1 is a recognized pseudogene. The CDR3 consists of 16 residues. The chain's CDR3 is CASSKGGQLSNQPQHF. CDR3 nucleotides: TGTGCCAGCAGCAAAGGGGGACAGCTCAGCAATCAGCCCCAGCATTTT.

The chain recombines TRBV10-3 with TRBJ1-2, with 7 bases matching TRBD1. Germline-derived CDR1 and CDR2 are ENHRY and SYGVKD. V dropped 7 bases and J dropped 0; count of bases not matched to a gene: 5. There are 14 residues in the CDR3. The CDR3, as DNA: TGTGCCATCACCAGGACAGGAACTAACTATGGCTACACCTTC. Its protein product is CAITRTGTNYGYTF.

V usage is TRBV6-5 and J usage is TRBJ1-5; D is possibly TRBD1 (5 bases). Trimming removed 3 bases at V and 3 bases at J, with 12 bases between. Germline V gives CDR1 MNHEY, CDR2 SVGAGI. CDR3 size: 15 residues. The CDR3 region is CASSYSGRINQPQHF. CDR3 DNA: TGTGCCAGCAGTTATTCAGGGAGGATCAATCAGCCCCAGCATTTT.

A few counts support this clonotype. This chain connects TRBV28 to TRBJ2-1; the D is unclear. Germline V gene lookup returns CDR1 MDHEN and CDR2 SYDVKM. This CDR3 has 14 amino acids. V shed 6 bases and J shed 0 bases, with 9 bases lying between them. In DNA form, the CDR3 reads TGTGCCAGCAGGACACAGAGCTCCTACAATGAGCAGTTCTTC. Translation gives CASRTQSSYNEQFF.